This T cell receptor beta chain appears in the sequencing data of a study of blood T cell repertoires in COVID-19. Study details: PBMCs, B-cell-depleted T cells, or T cells provided the cDNA or gDNA that made up the material.

CDR3 size: 13 residues. The ends were cut back, 3 bases at V and 4 bases at J, with 11 bases in the middle. Germline lookup yields CDR1 SGDLS and CDR2 YYNGEE. Authors' methods: Amplification of reference gene primers provided the estimated nucleated cell counts. Some clones are missing from TCRdb's copy, which holds only in-frame ones; the method was immunoSEQ multiplex PCR. The V and J calls and the clone size are those of that table, but D and trimming were determined from the DNA. Among some 120,000 clones, around nine tenths were seen once, and the ten largest hold less than 2%. The sample consisted of peripheral blood. The chain couples TRBV9 to TRBJ2-7, with no clear D. This receptor was taken from a human donor with active COVID-19. The donor label of this sample is uncertain. CDR3 protein: CASSGPRHYEQYF. The CDR3 nucleotides read TGTGCCAGCAGCGGGCCGAGACATTACGAGCAGTACTTC.